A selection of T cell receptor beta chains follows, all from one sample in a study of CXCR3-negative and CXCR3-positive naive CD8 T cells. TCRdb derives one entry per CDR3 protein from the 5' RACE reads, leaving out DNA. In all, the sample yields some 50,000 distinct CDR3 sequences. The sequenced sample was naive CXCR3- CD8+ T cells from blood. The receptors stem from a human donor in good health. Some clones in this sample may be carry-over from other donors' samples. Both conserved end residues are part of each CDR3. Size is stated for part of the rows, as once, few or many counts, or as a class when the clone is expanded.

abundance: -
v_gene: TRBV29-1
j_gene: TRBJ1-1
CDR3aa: CSSLGQGATEAFF

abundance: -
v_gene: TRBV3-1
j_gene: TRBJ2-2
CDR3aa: CASSQGTGTGELFF

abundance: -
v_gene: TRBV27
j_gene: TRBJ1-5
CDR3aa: CASSSGTETRGQPQHF

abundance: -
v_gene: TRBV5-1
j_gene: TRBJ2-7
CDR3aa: CASSRDNYEQYF

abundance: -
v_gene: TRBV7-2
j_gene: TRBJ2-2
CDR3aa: CASSLGSPGFANTGELFF

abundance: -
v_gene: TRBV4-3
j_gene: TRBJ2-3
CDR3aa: CASSQDDRPTRLETDTQYF

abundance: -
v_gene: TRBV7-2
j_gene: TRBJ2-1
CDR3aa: CASSLEGAGGGYNEQFF

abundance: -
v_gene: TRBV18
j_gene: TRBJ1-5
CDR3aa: CASSPPRETGGPQPQHF

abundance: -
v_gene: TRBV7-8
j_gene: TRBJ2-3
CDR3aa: CASSSFGGPTDTQYF

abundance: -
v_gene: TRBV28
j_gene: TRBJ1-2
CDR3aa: CASSLLGQVHYGYTF

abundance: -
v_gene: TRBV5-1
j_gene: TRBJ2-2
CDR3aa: CASKFRATNTGELFF

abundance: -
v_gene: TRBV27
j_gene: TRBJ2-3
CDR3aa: CASSFSVAALDTQYF

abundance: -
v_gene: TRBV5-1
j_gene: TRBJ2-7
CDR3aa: CASSFGQGGEQYF

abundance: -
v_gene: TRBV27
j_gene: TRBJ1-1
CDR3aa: CASSLSPGENTEAFF

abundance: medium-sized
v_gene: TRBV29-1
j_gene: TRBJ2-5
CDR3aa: CSVDGGLQETQYF

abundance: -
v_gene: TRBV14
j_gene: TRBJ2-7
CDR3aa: CASSQDRQGYSYEQYF

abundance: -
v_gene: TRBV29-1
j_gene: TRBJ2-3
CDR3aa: CSVGGQGGSDTQYF

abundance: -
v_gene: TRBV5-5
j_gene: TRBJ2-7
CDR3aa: CASGLAGGASYEQYF

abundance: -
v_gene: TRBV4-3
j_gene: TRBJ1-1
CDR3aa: CASRNSWGTEALF

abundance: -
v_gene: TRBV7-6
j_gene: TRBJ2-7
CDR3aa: CASSWAAGQSYEQYF

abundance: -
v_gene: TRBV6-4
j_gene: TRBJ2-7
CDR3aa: CASSYSNEGPYEQYF

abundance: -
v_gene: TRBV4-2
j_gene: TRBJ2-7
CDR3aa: CASSQDRGGGLYEQYF

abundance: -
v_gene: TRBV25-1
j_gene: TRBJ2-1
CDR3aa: CASNLAGGYNEQFF

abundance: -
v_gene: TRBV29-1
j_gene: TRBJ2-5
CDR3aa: CSGSDSGGVQETQYF

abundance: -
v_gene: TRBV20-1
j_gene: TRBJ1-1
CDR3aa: CSARDLRGITEALF

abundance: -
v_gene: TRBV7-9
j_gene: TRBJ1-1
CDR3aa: CASSLGNGEAFF

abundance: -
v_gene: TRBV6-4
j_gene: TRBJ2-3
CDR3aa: CASSAGNTDTQYF

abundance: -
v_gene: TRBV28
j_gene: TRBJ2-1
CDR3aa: CASSYRLEQFF

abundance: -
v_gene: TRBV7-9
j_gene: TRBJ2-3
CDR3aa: CASSTASSVDTQYF

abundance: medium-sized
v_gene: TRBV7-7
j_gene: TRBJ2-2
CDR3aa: CASSPGGTGELFF

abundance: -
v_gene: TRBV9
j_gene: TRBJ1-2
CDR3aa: CASSIGQGPYGYTF

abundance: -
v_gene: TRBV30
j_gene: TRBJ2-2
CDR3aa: CAWSVLLLGELFF

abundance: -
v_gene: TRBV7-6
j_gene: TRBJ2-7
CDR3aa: CASSSGLSGQYF

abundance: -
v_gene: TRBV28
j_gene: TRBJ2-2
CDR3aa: CATSQGSGTGELFF

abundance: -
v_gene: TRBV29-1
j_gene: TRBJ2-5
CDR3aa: CSVDEKRLTGETQYF

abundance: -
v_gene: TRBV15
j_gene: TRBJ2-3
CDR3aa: CATSRLAGGPADTQYF

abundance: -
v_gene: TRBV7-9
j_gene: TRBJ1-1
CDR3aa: CASSPNRGLDTEAFF

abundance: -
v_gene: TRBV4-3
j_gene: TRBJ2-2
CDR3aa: CASSQGHNTGELFF

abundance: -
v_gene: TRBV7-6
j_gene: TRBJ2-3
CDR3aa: CASRGETDTQYF

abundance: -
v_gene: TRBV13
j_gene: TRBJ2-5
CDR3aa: CASSFGQIPATQYF

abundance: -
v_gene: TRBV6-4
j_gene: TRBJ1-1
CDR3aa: CASSETGTGGTEAFF

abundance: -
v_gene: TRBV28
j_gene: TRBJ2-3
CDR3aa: CASSFARDTQYF

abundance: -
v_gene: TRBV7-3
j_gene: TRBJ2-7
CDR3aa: CASSLLAGDYEQYF

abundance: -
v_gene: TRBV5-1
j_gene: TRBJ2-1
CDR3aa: CASSLVGFNEQFF

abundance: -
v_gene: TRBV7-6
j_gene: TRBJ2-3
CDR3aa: CASSLYGQGSADTQYF

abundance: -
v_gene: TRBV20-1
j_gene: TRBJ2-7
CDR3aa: CSARGLRARSYEQYF

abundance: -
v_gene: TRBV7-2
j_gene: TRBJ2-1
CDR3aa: CASTQDFNEQFF

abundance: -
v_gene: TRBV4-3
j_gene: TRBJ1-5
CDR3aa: CASSQDLTGGYQPQHF

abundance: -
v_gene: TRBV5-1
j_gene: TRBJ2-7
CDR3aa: CASSDDSSSYEQYF

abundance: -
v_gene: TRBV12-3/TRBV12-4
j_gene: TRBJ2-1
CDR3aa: CASSLATSGYNEQFF

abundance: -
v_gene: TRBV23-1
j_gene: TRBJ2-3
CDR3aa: CASSVQEDTQYF

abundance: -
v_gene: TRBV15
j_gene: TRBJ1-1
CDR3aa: CATSRDREAMNTEAFF

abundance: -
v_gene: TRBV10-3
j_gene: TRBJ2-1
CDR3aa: CAISEFTWDEQFF

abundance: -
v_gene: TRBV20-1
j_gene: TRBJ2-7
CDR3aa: CSARGGGIAEEQYF

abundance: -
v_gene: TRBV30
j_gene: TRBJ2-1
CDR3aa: CACFDRGWGNEQFF